This TCR beta chain was captured by sequencing in a study of blood T cells in healthy people across ages. The people who gave samples were healthy Caucasians from Russia, aged roughly 6 to 100. Samples each had at least 5 micrograms of total RNA extracted. The CDR3 sequence is 12 residues long. Germline CDR1 is GTSNPN and CDR2 is SVGIG (reference sequence). V was clipped by 3 bases and J by 4 bases, with 9 bases between them. Primers used in a second PCR of roughly 6 to 11 cycles were a sample-barcoded 5' primer and a J-beta primer mix. The authors tagged each cDNA molecule using a template-switch adaptor with 12 random nucleotides. TCRdb passed the 5' RACE reads through MiXCR, listing each CDR3 protein once. The table lists around 1.5 million distinct CDR3 sequences, 35% to 45% of them singletons.

This receptor was identified in a woman aged 18-30 years in good health. What was sequenced was blood. The rearrangement links TRBV30 to TRBJ2-5; D ambiguous. DNA for the CDR3: TGTGCCTGGAGGAGGAGCCCAGAGACCCAGTACTTC. Translated: CAWRRSPETQYF.